These T cell receptor beta chains were read from a single sample in a study of blood T cell repertoires in COVID-19. Generated by immunoSEQ multiplex PCR, the TCRdb table keeps only in-frame clones and is missing some. This table holds roughly 11,000 clones, more than 80% found once. Sequenced material: peripheral blood. These TCRs come from a human donor in a cohort sampled during active COVID-19. Both conserved end residues are part of each CDR3. The D gene is left open where the match is weak. Rows may omit the clone size; those that give it use once, few, many or a size class.

d_call	j_call	v_call	clone_size	cdr3_nt	cdr3_aa
TRBD2	TRBJ2-6	TRBV18	.	TGTGCCAGCTCACCTCTAGCGGCGGGCTCTGGGGCCAACGTCCTGACTTTC	CASSPLAAGSGANVLTF
TRBD1	TRBJ2-2	TRBV6-2/TRBV6-3	.	TGTGCCAGCAGCACGGACAGGGCGGGCGGGGAGCTGTTTTTT	CASSTDRAGGELFF
TRBD1	TRBJ2-3	TRBV7-3	.	TGTGCCAGCAGCTTAACGTATGACAGGGGCACAGATACGCAGTATTTT	CASSLTYDRGTDTQYF
.	TRBJ2-3	TRBV28	.	TGTGCCAGCAGTGGACTGCAACGCACAGATACGCAGTATTTT	CASSGLQRTDTQYF
.	TRBJ2-7	TRBV6-6	few	TGTGCCAGCATTTCTTCCAGGGGCGACTCCTACGAGCAGTACTTC	CASISSRGDSYEQYF
.	TRBJ2-2	TRBV5-4	.	TGTGCCAGCAGAGATACGACAGCCGGGGAGCTGTTTTTT	CASRDTTAGELFF
.	TRBJ2-7	TRBV10-3	.	TGTGCCATCAGTGACCCGAGGGAGGGGGCCTACGAGCAGTACTTC	CAISDPREGAYEQYF
.	TRBJ2-4	TRBV6-1	.	TGTGCCAGCAGTGAAGCTGCAGGGCGAGAGTACTTC	CASSEAAGREYF
.	TRBJ1-3	TRBV28	.	TGTGCCAGCAGTTTAAGGACTAGCTCTGGAAACACCATATATTTT	CASSLRTSSGNTIYF
.	TRBJ2-3	TRBV12-3/TRBV12-4	.	TGTGCCAGCAGTCACAGCGGGGATACGCAGTATTTT	CASSHSGDTQYF
TRBD1	TRBJ2-4	TRBV2	.	TGTGCCAGCAGTGAAGAACAGGGGGTAAACATTCAGTACTTC	CASSEEQGVNIQYF
TRBD1	TRBJ2-5	TRBV28	.	TGTGCCAGCAGTTCCCATACGACCGACAGGGGCGACGAGACCCAGTACTTC	CASSSHTTDRGDETQYF
TRBD1	TRBJ1-2	TRBV4-2	once	TGTGCCAGCAGTGAGGACAGGGGGCTCTTCAATGGCTACACCTTC	CASSEDRGLFNGYTF
TRBD1	TRBJ2-1	TRBV18	once	TGTGCCAGCTCACCGGACAGGGGCCGAAATTACAATGAGCAGTTCTTC	CASSPDRGRNYNEQFF
.	TRBJ1-5	TRBV28	.	TGTGCCAGCAGATTAGACACCTATCAGCCCCAGCATTTT	CASRLDTYQPQHF
TRBD1	TRBJ1-1	TRBV7-2	.	TGTGCCAGCAGCTTAAGAGCCGGGACAGGGGGCTTGAACACTGAAGCTTTCTTT	CASSLRAGTGGLNTEAFF
.	TRBJ2-1	TRBV21-1	.	TGTGCCAGCACCTGCGGGACAGGGAACTACAATGAGCAGTTCTTC	CASTCGTGNYNEQFF
.	TRBJ1-5	TRBV7-9	.	TGTGCCAGCAGCTTAGATGGGCAGGGAGGGCAGCCCCAGCATTTT	CASSLDGQGGQPQHF
TRBD1	TRBJ2-1	TRBV2	.	TGTGCCAGCAGGTCCTCCGGGACAGGGGGCGATGAGCAGTTCTTC	CASRSSGTGGDEQFF
TRBD1	TRBJ1-1	TRBV15	.	TGTGCCACCGTCGGACAGGGGGCGGCCCCTGAAGCTTTCTTT	CATVGQGAAPEAFF
.	TRBJ1-1	TRBV3-1/TRBV3-2	.	TGTGCCAGCAGTGGCCCGAACACTGAAGCTTTCTTT	CASSGPNTEAFF
TRBD2	TRBJ2-2	TRBV3-1/TRBV3-2	.	TGTGCCAGCAGCCAGACTAGCGGGAGCACCGGGGAGCTGTTTTTT	CASSQTSGSTGELFF
TRBD2	TRBJ2-1	TRBV19	.	TGTGCCAGTAGGACTAGCGGGAGCTCCTACAATGAGCAGTTCTTC	CASRTSGSSYNEQFF
.	TRBJ2-5	TRBV2	.	TGTGCCAGCAGTGAGTTCAGACAGCAACACCAAGAGACCCAGTACTTC	CASSEFRQQHQETQYF
.	TRBJ2-2	TRBV28	.	TGTGCCAGCAGTATAGAGAACACCGGGGAGCTGTTTTTT	CASSIENTGELFF
TRBD1	TRBJ2-2	TRBV29-1	.	TGCAGCGTTACCGGGACAGGGATCACCGGGGAGCTGTTTTTT	CSVTGTGITGELFF
.	TRBJ1-1	TRBV5-1	.	TGCGCCAGCAGCCCGGACAGCGGAGACACTGAAGCTTTCTTT	CASSPDSGDTEAFF
.	TRBJ1-1	TRBV19	.	TGTGCCAGTAGTATTCCTCCGGGGGGGGCCATAATAAACCTGAACACTGAAGCTTTCTTT	CASSIPPGGAIINLNTEAFF
.	TRBJ1-2	TRBV6-5	.	TGTGCCAGCACCACGGGGGATTACTATGGCTACACCTTC	CASTTGDYYGYTF
.	TRBJ2-7	TRBV7-2	.	TGTGCCAGCAGCGGAGCCGGGACAAGCTCCTACGAGCAGTACTTC	CASSGAGTSSYEQYF
.	TRBJ1-1	TRBV18	.	TGTGCCAGCGTGGAGTTGAACACTGAAGCTTTCTTT	CASVELNTEAFF
TRBD2	TRBJ2-5	TRBV7-6	.	TGTGCCAGCAGCGCCCCCTGGACTAGCGGGGGTCAAGAGACCCAGTACTTC	CASSAPWTSGGQETQYF
.	TRBJ2-4	TRBV6-1	.	TGTGCCAGCAGTGAAGATGGGGGGCGGCGGGAGTCAGCCAAAAACATTCAGTACTTC	CASSEDGGRRESAKNIQYF
TRBD2	TRBJ2-1	TRBV6-4	.	TGTGCCAGCAGAGCCGGACCGGGACTAGCGATCGATGAGCAGTTCTTC	CASRAGPGLAIDEQFF
.	TRBJ2-7	TRBV29-1	.	TGCAGCGTTGGGAAACAGGGAAGCTCCTACGAGCAGTACTTC	CSVGKQGSSYEQYF
TRBD1	TRBJ2-1	TRBV24-1	.	TGTGCCACCAGCGCACGGGACAGAGGATACAATGAGCAGTTCTTC	CATSARDRGYNEQFF
TRBD2	TRBJ2-2	TRBV19	.	TGTGCCAGTAGTACCCTAGCGGGTAACACCGGGGAGCTGTTTTTT	CASSTLAGNTGELFF
.	TRBJ2-7	TRBV28	.	TGTGCCAGCCAATCTGACACAACCTACGAGCAGTACTTC	CASQSDTTYEQYF
TRBD1	TRBJ2-2	TRBV11-2	.	TGTGCCAGCAGCCAACAGGGGACCGGGGAGCTGTTTTTT	CASSQQGTGELFF
.	TRBJ2-7	TRBV19	.	TGTGCCAGTATGAGAAGCGCCTACTCCTACGAGCAGTACTTC	CASMRSAYSYEQYF
TRBD2	TRBJ2-1	TRBV20-1	.	TGCAGTGCTAGTCCGGGGGGGGGCAATGAGCAGTTCTTC	CSASPGGGNEQFF
.	TRBJ1-1	TRBV27	.	TGTGCCAGCAGTTTGTCAGGGTCCGCTGAAGCTTTCTTT	CASSLSGSAEAFF